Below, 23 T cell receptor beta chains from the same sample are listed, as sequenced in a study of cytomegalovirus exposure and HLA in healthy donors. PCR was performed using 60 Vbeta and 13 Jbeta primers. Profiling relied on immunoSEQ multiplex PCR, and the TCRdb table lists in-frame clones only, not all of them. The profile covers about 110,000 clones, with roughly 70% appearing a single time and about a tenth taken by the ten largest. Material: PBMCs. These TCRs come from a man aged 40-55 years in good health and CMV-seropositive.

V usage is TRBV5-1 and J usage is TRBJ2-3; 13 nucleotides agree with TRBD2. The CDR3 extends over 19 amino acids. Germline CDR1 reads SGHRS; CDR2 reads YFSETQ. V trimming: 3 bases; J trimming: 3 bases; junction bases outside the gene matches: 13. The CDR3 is CASSSEPGLAGPSTDTQYF. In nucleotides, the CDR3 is TGCGCCAGCAGCTCCGAACCGGGACTAGCGGGACCTTCGACAGATACGCAGTATTTT.

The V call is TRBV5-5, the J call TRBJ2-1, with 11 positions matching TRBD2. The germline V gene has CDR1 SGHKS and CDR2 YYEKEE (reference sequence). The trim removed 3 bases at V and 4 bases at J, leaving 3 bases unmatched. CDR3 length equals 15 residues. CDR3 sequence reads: CASSSTSGTYNEQFF. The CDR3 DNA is TGTGCCAGCAGCTCGACTAGCGGGACTTACAATGAGCAGTTCTTC.

The CDR3 nucleotides are TGTGCCAGCAGTGACAGGGAAGGTCAGCCCCAGCATTTT. Translation: CASSDREGQPQHF. The chain is built from TRBV27 and TRBJ1-5; 7 bases align to TRBD1. J was trimmed by 6 bases and V by 5 bases; bases with no gene match: 4. CDR3 length equals 13 residues. Germline lookup yields CDR1 MNHEY and CDR2 SMNVEV (reference sequence).

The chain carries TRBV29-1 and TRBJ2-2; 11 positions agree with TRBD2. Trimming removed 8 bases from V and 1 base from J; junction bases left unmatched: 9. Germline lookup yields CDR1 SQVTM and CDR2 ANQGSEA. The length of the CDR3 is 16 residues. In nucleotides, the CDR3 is TGCAGCACAAGAGCCACTAGCGGGGGGAACACCGGGGAGCTGTTTTTT. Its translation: CSTRATSGGNTGELFF.

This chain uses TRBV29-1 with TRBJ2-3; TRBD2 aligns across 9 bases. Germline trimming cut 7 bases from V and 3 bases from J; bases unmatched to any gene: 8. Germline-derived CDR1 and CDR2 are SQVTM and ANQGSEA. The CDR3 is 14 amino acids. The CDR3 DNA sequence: TGCAGCGCCCTCAGAGCGGGGGGAACAGATACGCAGTATTTT. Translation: CSALRAGGTDTQYF.

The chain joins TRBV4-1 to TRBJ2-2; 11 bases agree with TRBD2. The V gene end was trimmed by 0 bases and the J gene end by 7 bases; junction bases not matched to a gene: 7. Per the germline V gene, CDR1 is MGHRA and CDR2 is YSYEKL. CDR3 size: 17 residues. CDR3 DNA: TGCGCCAGCAGCCAAGAGGTAGGACTAGCGGGCCGCGGGGAGCTGTTTTTT. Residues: CASSQEVGLAGRGELFF.

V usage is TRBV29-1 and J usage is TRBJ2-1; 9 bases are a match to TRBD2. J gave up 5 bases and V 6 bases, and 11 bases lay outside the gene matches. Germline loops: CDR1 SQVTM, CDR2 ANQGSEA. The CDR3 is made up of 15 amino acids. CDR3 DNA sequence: TGCAGCGTGGACCCGGGACTAGCTAGCGACAATGAGCAGTTCTTC. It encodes CSVDPGLASDNEQFF.

Written as DNA, the CDR3 is TGTGCCAGCATTAGCGGACAAGGAAACTACGAGCAGTACGTC. It translates to CASISGQGNYEQYV. The chain couples TRBV6-1 to TRBJ2-7, with D maybe TRBD2 (6 bases). Per the germline V gene, CDR1 is MNHNS and CDR2 is SASEGT. Trimming took off 7 bases at V and 3 bases at J, with 16 bases between the two ends. CDR3 length: 14 amino acids.

As DNA, the CDR3 is TGTGCCAGTAGTATAGCGGTGTCCGGCTACACCTTC. Its translation: CASSIAVSGYTF. The chain carries TRBV19 and TRBJ1-2; no definite D call. This CDR3 is 12 amino acids long. V lost 1 base and J 8 bases, leaving 8 bases between the germline ends. Germline values: CDR1 LNHDA, CDR2 SQIVND (reference sequence).

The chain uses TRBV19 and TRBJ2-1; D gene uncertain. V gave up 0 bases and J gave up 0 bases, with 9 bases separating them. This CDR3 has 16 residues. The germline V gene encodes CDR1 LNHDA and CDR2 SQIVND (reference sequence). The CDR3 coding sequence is TGTGCCAGTAGTATAGATAAAGCGAGCTCCTACAATGAGCAGTTCTTC. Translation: CASSIDKASSYNEQFF.

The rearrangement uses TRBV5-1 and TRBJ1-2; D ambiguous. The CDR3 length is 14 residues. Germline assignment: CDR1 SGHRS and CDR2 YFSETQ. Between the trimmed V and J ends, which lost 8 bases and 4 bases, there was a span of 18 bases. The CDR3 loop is CASNRPGASYGYTF. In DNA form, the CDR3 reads TGCGCCAGTAATCGCCCGGGAGCAAGCTATGGCTACACCTTC.

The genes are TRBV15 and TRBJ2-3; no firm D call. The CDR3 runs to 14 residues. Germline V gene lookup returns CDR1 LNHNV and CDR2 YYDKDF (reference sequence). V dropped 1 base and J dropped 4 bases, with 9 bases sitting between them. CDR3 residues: CATSRGTAPDTQYF. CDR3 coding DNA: TGTGCCACCAGCAGAGGCACAGCTCCAGATACGCAGTATTTT. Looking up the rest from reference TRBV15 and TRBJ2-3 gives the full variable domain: DAMVIQNPRYQVTQFGKPVTLSCSQTLNHNVMYWYQQKSSQAPKLLFHYYDKDFNNEADTPDNFQSRRPNTSFCFLDIRSPGLGDTAMYLCATSRGTAPDTQYFGPGTRLTVL.

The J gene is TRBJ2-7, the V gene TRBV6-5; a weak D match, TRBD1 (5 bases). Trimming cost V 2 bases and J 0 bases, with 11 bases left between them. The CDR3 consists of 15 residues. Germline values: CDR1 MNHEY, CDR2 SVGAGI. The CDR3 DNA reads TGTGCCAGCAGTTACCGAGCAGGGAACTCCTACGAGCAGTACGTC. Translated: CASSYRAGNSYEQYV.

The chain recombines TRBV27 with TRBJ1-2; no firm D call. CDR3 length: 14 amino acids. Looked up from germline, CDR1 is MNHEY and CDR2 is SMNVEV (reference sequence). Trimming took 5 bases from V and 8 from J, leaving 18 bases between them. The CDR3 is CASSLGANLIGYTF. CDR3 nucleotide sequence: TGTGCCAGCAGTCTGGGAGCAAACCTTATAGGCTACACCTTC.

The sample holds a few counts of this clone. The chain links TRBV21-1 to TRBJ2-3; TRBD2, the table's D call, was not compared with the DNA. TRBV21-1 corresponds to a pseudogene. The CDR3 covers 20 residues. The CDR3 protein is CASSKAEPLAGGRCTDTQYF. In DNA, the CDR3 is TGTGCCAGCAGCAAAGCGGAACCACTAGCGGGAGGGCGCTGCACAGATACGCAGTATTTT.

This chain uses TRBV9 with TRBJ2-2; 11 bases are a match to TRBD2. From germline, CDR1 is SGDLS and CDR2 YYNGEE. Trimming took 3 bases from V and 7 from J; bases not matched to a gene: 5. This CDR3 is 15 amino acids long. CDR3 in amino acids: CASSDSGRASGELFF. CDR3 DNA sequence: TGTGCCAGCAGCGATAGCGGGAGGGCCAGCGGGGAGCTGTTTTTT.

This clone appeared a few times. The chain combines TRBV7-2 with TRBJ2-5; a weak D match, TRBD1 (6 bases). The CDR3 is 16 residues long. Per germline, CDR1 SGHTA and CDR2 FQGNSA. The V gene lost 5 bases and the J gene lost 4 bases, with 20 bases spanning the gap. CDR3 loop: CASSPGVVAGTETQYF. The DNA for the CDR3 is TGTGCCAGCAGCCCAGGGGTGGTGGCAGGGACAGAGACCCAGTACTTC.

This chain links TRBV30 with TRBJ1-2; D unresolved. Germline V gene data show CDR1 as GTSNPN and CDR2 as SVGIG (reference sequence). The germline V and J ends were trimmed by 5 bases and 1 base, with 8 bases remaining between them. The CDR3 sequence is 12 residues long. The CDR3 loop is CAWEQNNYGYTF. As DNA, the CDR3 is TGTGCCTGGGAACAGAATAACTATGGCTACACCTTC.

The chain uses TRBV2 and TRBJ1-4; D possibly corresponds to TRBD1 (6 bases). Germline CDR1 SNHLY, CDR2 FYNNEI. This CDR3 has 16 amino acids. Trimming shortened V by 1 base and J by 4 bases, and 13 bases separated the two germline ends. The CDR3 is CASSEGSRTVNEKLFF. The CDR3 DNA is TGTGCCAGCAGTGAAGGTAGTCGGACAGTTAATGAAAAACTGTTTTTT.

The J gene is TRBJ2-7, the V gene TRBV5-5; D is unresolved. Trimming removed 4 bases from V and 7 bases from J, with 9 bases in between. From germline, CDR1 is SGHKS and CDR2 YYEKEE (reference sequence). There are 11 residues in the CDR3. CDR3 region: CASSTYREQYV. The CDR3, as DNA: TGTGCCAGCAGCACCTATCGGGAGCAGTACGTC.

The CDR3 coding sequence is TGCGCCAGCAGGGAAGCGGGAGTGGAGACCCAGTACTTC. This sequence encodes CASREAGVETQYF. V and J are TRBV10-2 and TRBJ2-5; 8 bases line up with TRBD2. CDR3 length: 13 residues. Germline V gene lookup returns CDR1 WSHSY and CDR2 SAAADI. The V segment lost 6 bases and the J segment 5 bases; nucleotides outside the gene matches: 5.

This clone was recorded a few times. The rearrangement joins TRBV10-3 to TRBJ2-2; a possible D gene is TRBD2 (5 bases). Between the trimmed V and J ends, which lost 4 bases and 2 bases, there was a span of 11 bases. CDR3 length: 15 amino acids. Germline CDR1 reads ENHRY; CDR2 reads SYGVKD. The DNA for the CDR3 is TGTGCCATCAGTGCGGGGAGACAAAACACCGGGGAGCTGTTTTTT. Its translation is CAISAGRQNTGELFF.

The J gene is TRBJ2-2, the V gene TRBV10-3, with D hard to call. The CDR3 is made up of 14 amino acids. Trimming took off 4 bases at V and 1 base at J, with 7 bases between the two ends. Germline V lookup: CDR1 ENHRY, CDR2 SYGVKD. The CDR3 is CAISGQKNTGELFF. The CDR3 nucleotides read TGTGCCATCAGTGGGCAGAAGAACACCGGGGAGCTGTTTTTT.